This TCR beta chain is drawn from a study of cytomegalovirus exposure and HLA in healthy donors. Study overall: A later analysis reported the 120 or so validation repertoires used the same platform as the roughly 700 first-cohort repertoires.

The V end was cut by 3 bases, the J end by 3 bases, with 15 bases between. CDR1 and CDR2 (germline): KGHSH, LQKENI. CDR3 length equals 15 residues. In the case of this clone: Its antigen is not known.

The donors belonged to the approximately 120-subject validation cohort, separate from the roughly 670-subject first cohort. The repertoire was sequenced with immunoSEQ multiplex PCR; TCRdb's copy has only in-frame clones and lacks some. This sample has 130,000 or so clones, with nearly 90% found just once. Findings and caveats of the study: In vitro assays verified that three CMV-associated chains recognized CMV antigens specifically. The listing of roughly 160 TCR beta chains classed them as cytomegalovirus-associated.

Input material: PBMCs. The sequence was collected from a man aged 25 to 40 in good health and CMV-seronegative. This chain connects TRBV18 to TRBJ2-7, with D perhaps TRBD1 (5 bases). CDR3 sequence: CASSPPDRGYYEQYF. CDR3 nucleotides: TGTGCCAGCTCACCCCCCGACAGAGGTTACTACGAGCAGTACTTC.